This record covers a single T cell receptor (beta chain). Its target is unknown. This sample stems from a study of cytomegalovirus exposure and HLA in healthy donors. Study-level points and caveats: Immune exposure information available was restricted to CMV serostatus.

Primers for the PCR totalled 60 Vbeta and 13 Jbeta. Libraries were prepared by immunoSEQ multiplex PCR; TCRdb keeps only in-frame clonotypes and omits some of them. The sample yields 200,000 or so clones, approximately 84% seen once. All donors participated as healthy donors of bone marrow. The CDR3 sequence is 16 residues long. Trimming cost V 2 bases and J 5 bases, with 15 bases left between them. Germline V gene sequence: CDR1 KGHSH, CDR2 LQKENI. Source material: PBMCs. The sequence was collected from a boy aged 5-17 years in good health and CMV-seronegative. This chain uses TRBV18 with TRBJ2-2; D might be TRBD1 (6 bases). The CDR3 protein is CASSPSRGQGTGELFF. The CDR3 DNA reads TGTGCCAGCTCACCAAGCAGGGGCCAAGGGACCGGGGAGCTGTTTTTT.